This T cell receptor (beta chain) was found in a study of T-cell memory formation after mild COVID-19. Overall study findings and caveats: CD4/CD8 balance characterized clones contracting day 15 to 85, and CD4+ skew characterized later expanders. Some clones that responded were present in memory (sampled pre-infection), which suggests cross-reactive memory joined.

About this clonotype itself: Its antigen is as yet unknown.

The germline gives CDR1 MNHEY, CDR2 SVGEGT. The CDR3 covers 14 residues. V was trimmed by 8 bases and J by 2 bases, leaving 10 bases between them. UMIs and sample barcodes were carried by the TCR alpha and TCR beta cDNA libraries that 5'RACE produced using constant-segment primers. TCRdb fed the 5' RACE reads into MiXCR, producing one record per CDR3 protein. The table records about 430,000 distinct CDR3 sequences, more than 15% of them present only once. The chain carries TRBV6-2 or TRBV6-3 and TRBJ2-6; D remains unclear. Sequencing used PBMCs or a T cell subset sorted from them (not recorded which). The receptor was derived from a man between 18 and 29 years old who had mild COVID-19 (a few samples of this study predate the infection). Cell type and time point are not known. The CDR3 DNA reads TGTGCCAGCGATTCCGCGACTGGGGCCAACGTCCTGACTTTC. Translating it yields CASDSATGANVLTF.